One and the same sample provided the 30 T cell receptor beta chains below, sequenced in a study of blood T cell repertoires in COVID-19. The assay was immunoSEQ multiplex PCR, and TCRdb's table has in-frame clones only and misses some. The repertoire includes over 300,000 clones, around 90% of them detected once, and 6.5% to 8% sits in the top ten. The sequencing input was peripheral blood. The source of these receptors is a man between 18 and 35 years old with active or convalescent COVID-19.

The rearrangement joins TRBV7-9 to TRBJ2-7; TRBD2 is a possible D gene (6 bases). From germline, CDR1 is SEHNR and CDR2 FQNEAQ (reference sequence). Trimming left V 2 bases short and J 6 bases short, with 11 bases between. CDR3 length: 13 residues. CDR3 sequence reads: CASSLTLASEQYF. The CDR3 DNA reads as TGTGCCAGCAGCTTAACACTAGCCAGCGAGCAGTACTTC.

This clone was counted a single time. The CDR3 protein is CASSFQQGARNEQFF. In DNA, the CDR3 is TGTGCCAGCAGTTTTCAACAGGGGGCTAGGAATGAGCAGTTCTTC. The chain is built from TRBV27 and TRBJ2-1, with 9 bases fitting TRBD1. The CDR3 sequence is 15 residues long. J lost 7 bases, V lost 3 bases, and 7 bases had no gene match. Germline V gene lookup returns CDR1 MNHEY and CDR2 SMNVEV (reference sequence).

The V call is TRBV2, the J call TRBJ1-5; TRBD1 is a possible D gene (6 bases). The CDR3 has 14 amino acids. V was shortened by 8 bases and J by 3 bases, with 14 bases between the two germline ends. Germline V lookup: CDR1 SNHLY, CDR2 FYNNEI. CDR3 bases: TGTGCCAGCTGGGGAGGGGGGATCAATCAGCCCCAGCATTTT. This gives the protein CASWGGGINQPQHF.

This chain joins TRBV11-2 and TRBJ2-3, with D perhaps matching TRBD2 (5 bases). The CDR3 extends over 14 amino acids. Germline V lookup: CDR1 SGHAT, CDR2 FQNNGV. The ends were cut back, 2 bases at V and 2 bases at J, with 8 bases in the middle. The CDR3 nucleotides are TGTGCCAGCAGCTTACACGGGATCACAGATACGCAGTATTTT. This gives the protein CASSLHGITDTQYF.

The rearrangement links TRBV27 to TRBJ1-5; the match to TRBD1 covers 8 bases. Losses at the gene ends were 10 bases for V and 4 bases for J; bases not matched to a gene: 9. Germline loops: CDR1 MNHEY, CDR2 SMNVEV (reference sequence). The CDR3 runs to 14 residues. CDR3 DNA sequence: TGTGCCATCAATACAGGGGGGATTAATCAGCCCCAGCATTTT. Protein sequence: CAINTGGINQPQHF.

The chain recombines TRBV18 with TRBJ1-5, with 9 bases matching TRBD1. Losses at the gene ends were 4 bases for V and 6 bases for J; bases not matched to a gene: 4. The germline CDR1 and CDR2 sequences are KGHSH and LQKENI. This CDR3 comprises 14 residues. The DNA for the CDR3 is TGTGCCAGCTCACAGGGACAGGGTTTTCAGCCCCAGCATTTT. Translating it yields CASSQGQGFQPQHF. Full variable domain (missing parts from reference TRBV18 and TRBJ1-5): NAGVMQNPRHLVRRRGQEARLRCSPMKGHSHVYWYRQLPEEGLKFMVYLQKENIIDESGMPKERFSAEFPKEGPSILRIQQVVRGDSAAYFCASSQGQGFQPQHFGDGTRLSIL.

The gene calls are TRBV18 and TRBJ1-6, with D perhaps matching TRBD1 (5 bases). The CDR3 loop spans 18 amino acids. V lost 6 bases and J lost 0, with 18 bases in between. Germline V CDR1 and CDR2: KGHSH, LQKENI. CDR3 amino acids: CASSARGRAGSYNSPLHF. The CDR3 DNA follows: TGTGCCAGCTCGGCAAGAGGCAGGGCAGGCTCCTATAATTCACCCCTCCACTTT.

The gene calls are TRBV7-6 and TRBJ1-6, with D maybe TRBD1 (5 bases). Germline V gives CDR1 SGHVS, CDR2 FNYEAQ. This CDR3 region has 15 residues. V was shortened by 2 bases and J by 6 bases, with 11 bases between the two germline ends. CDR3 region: CASSLRGQGNSPLHF. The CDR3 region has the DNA TGTGCCAGCAGCTTAAGAGGCCAGGGTAATTCACCCCTCCACTTT.

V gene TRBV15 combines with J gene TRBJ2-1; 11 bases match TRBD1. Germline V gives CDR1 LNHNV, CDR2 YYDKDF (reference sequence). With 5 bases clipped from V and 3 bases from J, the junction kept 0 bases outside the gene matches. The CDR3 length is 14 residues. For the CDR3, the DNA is TGTGCCACCAGCGGGACAGGGGGCTACAATGAGCAGTTCTTC. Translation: CATSGTGGYNEQFF.

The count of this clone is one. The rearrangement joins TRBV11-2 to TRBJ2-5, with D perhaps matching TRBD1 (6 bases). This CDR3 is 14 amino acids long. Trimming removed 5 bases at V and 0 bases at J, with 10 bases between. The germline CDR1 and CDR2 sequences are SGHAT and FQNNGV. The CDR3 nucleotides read TGTGCCAGCAGCAAAAACAGGGACCAAGAGACCCAGTACTTC. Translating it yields CASSKNRDQETQYF. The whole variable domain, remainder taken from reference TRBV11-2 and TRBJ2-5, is EAGVAQSPRYKIIEKRQSVAFWCNPISGHATLYWYQQILGQGPKLLIQFQNNGVVDDSQLPKDRFSAERLKGVDSTLKIQPAKLEDSAVYLCASSKNRDQETQYFGPGTRLLVL.

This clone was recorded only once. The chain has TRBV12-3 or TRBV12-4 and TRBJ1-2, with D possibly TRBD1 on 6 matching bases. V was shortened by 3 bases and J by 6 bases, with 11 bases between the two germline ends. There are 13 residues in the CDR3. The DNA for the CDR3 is TGTGCCAGCAGTTTCGACAGGATGGATGGCTACACCTTC. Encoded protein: CASSFDRMDGYTF.

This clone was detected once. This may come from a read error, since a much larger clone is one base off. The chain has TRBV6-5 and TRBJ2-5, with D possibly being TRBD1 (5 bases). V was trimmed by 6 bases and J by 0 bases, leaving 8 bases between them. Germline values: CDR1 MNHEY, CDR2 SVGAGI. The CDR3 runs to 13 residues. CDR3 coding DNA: TGTGCCAGCAGCGACAGTCACCAAGAGACCCAGTACTTC. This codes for CASSDSHQETQYF.

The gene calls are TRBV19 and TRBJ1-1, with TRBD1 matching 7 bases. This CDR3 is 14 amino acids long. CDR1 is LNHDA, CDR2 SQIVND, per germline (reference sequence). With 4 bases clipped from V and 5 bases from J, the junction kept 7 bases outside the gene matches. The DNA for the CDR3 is TGTGCCAGTAGTACGACAGGGTTCGGGACTGAAGCTTTCTTT. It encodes CASSTTGFGTEAFF.

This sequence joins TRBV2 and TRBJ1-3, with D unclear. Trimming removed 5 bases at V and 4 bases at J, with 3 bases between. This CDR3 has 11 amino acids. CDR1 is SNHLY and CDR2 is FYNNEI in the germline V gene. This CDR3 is CASSIGNTIYF. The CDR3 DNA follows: TGTGCCAGCAGTATAGGAAACACCATATATTTT.

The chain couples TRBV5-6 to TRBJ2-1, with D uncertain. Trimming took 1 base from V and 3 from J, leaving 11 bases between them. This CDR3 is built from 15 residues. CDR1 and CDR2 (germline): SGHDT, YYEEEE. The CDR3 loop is CASSLRGLNYNEQFF. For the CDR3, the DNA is TGTGCCAGCAGCTTGAGAGGTCTGAACTACAATGAGCAGTTCTTC.

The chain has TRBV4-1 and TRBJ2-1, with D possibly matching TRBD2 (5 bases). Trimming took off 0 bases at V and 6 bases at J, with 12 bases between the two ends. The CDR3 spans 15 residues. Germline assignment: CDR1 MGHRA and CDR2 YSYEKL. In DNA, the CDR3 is TGCGCCAGCAGCCAAGATCGGACTGTTGTCAATGAGCAGTTCTTC. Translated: CASSQDRTVVNEQFF.

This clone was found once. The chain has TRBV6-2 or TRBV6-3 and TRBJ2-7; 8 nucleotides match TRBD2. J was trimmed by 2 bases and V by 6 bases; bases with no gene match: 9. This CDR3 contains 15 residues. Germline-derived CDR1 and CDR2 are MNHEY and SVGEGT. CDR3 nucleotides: TGTGCCAGCAGCTTTCGAACTAGCGGTACCTACGAGCAGTACTTC. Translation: CASSFRTSGTYEQYF.

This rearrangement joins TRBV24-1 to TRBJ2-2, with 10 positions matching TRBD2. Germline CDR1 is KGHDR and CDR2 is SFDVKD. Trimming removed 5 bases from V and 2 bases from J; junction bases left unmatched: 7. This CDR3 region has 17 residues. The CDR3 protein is CATSGASGSVNTGELFF. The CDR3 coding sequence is TGTGCCACCAGTGGGGCTAGCGGGAGTGTCAACACCGGGGAGCTGTTTTTT.

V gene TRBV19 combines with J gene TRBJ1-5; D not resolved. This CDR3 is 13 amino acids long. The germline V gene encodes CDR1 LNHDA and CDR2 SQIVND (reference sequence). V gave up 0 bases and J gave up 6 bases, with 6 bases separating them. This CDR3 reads CASSIESRQPQHF. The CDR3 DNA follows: TGTGCCAGTAGTATAGAAAGCCGTCAGCCCCAGCATTTT.

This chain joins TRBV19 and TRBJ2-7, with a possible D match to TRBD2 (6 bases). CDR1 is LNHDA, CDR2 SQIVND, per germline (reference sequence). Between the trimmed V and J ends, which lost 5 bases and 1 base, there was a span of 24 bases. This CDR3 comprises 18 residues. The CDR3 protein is CASSVLPSVTPNSYEQYF. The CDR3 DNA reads TGTGCCAGTAGTGTCCTGCCTAGCGTGACGCCGAATTCCTACGAGCAGTACTTC.

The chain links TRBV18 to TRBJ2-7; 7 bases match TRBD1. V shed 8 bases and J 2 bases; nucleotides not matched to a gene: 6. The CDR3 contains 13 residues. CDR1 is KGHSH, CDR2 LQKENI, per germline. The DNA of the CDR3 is TGTGCCAGCACGGACAGGCCCACCTACGAGCAGTACTTC. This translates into CASTDRPTYEQYF.

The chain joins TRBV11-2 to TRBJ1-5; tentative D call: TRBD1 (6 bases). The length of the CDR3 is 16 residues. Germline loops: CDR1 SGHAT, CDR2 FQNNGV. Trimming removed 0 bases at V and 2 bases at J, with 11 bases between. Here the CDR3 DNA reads TGTGCCAGCAGCTTAGATGCATGGGGGCGCAATCAGCCCCAGCATTTT. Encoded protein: CASSLDAWGRNQPQHF.

This CDR3 is CASSTNRGEGYEQYF. The CDR3 DNA reads as TGTGCCAGCAGTACCAACCGGGGGGAGGGCTACGAGCAGTACTTC. V is TRBV6-5 and J is TRBJ2-7, with 7 bases matching TRBD2. V gave up 5 bases and J gave up 3 bases; unmatched junction bases: 10. The CDR3 consists of 15 residues. The germline gives CDR1 MNHEY, CDR2 SVGAGI.

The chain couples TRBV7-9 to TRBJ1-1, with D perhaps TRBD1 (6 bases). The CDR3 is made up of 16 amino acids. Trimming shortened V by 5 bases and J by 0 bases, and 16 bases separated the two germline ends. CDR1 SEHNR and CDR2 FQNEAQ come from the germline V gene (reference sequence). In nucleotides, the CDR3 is TGTGCCAGCAGCCCGACAGGACTTTACATGAACACTGAAGCTTTCTTT. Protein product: CASSPTGLYMNTEAFF.

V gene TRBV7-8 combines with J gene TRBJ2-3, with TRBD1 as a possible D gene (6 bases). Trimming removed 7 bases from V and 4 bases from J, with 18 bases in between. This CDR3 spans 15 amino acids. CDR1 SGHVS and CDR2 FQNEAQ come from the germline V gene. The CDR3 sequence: CASTIRGSFPDTQYF. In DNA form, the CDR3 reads TGTGCCAGCACCATTAGGGGGAGTTTCCCAGATACGCAGTATTTT.

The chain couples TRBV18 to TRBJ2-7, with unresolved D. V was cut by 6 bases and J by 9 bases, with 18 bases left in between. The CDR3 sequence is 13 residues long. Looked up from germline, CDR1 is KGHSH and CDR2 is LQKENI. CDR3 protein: CASSKGERGGQYF. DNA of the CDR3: TGTGCCAGCTCTAAAGGCGAGAGAGGCGGGCAGTACTTC.

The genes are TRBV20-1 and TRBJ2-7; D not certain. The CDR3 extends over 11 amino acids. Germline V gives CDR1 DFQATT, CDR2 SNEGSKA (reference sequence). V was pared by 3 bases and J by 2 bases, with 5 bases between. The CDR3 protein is CSARTTYEQYF. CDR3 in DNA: TGCAGTGCTAGGACAACCTACGAGCAGTACTTC.

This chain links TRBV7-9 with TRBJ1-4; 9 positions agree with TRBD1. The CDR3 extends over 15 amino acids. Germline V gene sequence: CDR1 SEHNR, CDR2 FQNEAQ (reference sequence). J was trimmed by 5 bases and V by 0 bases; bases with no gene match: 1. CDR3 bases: TGTGCCAGCAGCTTAGCCACAGGGGGCAATGAAAAACTGTTTTTT. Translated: CASSLATGGNEKLFF.

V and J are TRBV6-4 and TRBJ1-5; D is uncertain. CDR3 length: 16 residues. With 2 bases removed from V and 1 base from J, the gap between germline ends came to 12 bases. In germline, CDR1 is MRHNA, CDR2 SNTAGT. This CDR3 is CASSDMGSGSNQPQHF. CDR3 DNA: TGTGCCAGCAGTGACATGGGGAGCGGGAGCAATCAGCCCCAGCATTTT.

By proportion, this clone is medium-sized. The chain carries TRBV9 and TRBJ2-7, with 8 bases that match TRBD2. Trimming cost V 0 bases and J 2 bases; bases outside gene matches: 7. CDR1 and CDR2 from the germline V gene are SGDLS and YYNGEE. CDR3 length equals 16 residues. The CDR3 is CASSVDPRTSTYEQYF. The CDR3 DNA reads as TGTGCCAGCAGCGTAGATCCAAGGACTAGCACCTACGAGCAGTACTTC.